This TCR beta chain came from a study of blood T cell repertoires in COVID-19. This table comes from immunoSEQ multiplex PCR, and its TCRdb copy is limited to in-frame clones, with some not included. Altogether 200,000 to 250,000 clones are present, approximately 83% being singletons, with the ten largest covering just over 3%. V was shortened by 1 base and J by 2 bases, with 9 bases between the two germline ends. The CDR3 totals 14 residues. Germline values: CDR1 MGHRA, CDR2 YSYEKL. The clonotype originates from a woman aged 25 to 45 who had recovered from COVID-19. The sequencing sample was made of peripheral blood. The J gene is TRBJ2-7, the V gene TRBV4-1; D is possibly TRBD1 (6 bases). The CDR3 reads CASSQVQGPYEQYF. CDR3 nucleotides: TGCGCCAGCAGCCAAGTACAGGGCCCCTACGAGCAGTACTTC.